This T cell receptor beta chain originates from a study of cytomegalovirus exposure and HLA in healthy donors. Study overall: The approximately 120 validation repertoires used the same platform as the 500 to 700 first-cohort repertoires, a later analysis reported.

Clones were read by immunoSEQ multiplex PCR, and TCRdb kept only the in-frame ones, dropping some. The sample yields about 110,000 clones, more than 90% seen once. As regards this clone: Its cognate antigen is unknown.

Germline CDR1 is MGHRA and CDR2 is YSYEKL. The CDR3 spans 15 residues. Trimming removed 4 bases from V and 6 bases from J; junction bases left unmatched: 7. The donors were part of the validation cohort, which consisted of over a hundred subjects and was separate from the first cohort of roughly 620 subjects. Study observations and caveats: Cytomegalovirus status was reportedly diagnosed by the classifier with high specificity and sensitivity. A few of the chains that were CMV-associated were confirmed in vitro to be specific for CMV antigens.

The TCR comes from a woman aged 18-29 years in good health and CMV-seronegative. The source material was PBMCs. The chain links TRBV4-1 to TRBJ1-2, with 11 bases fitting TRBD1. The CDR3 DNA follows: TGCGCCAGCAGCCCTAAGGGACAGGGGGTACATGGCTACACCTTC. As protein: CASSPKGQGVHGYTF.